A single sample gave rise to the 20 T cell receptor beta chains below, sequenced in a study of OX40 agonist ivuxolimab in advanced cancers. The library was prepared using the immunoSEQ multiplex PCR assay. This is the immuneACCESS table as TCRdb keeps it, with only in-frame sequences that have V and J called. A part of the clones is gone; compared with another copy, unresolved V genes explain less than half, and the rest is unexplained. This sample gives about 77,000 clones in total; approximately 81% of them show up just once. 4.6% of the sample belongs to the ten largest clones. Sequencing was performed on CD4+ or CD8+ T cells sorted from blood, taken in a trial of the OX40 agonist ivuxolimab. The receptors come from an adult with an advanced solid tumor such as melanoma, head and neck, liver or kidney cancer.

The V and J genes are TRBV2 and TRBJ1-1, with TRBD1 matching over 9 bases. Per the germline V gene, CDR1 is SNHLY and CDR2 is FYNNEI. The trim removed 8 bases at V and 2 bases at J, leaving 3 bases unmatched. The CDR3 extends over 13 amino acids. DNA of the CDR3: TGTGCCAGCGGGGGACAGGGAAACACTGAAGCTTTCTTT. Translated, it gives CASGGQGNTEAFF.

The chain employs TRBV30 and TRBJ1-3; 7 bases fit TRBD1. This CDR3 has 14 residues. Germline V gene data show CDR1 as GTSNPN and CDR2 as SVGIG (reference sequence). Trimming at V came to 4 bases and at J to 8 bases, leaving 11 bases not matched to a gene. Here the CDR3 reads CAWNPGQLADTIYF. The CDR3 DNA sequence: TGTGCCTGGAACCCGGGACAGCTCGCGGACACCATATATTTT.

V gene TRBV25-1 combines with J gene TRBJ1-2; D is undetermined. This CDR3 is built from 11 residues. V shed 5 bases and J shed 0 bases, with 1 base lying between them. Per germline, CDR1 MGHDK and CDR2 SYGVNS. The chain's CDR3 is CASSSNYGYTF. The DNA for the CDR3 is TGTGCCAGCAGTTCTAACTATGGCTACACCTTC.

This clone is a singleton in its sample. Compared with germline, one end of the junction differs, possibly owing to a read error. The J gene is TRBJ2-1, the V gene TRBV7-7; 9 bases align to TRBD2. CDR1 is SSHAT, CDR2 FNYEAQ, per germline (reference sequence). This CDR3 comprises 13 residues. For the CDR3, the DNA is TGTGCTAGCAGGGATTCGCGGGGGGGTGAGCAGTTCTTC. Its translation is CASRDSRGGEQFF.

This chain connects TRBV9 to TRBJ1-3; no firm D call. The V end lost 5 bases, the J end lost 0 bases, and 12 bases lay between the germline ends. CDR1 and CDR2 from the germline V gene are SGDLS and YYNGEE. The CDR3 is made up of 15 amino acids. CDR3 protein: CASSPTVSSGNTIYF. The CDR3 bases are TGTGCCAGCAGTCCCACCGTGAGCTCTGGAAACACCATATATTTT.

The chain uses TRBV7-9 and TRBJ2-2, with 10 bases matching TRBD2. V lost 1 base to trimming and J lost 6 bases; unmatched junction nucleotides: 2. Germline lookup yields CDR1 SEHNR and CDR2 FQNEAQ (reference sequence). The length of the CDR3 is 15 residues. The CDR3 loop reads CASSLVLAGAGELFF. Written as DNA, the CDR3 is TGTGCCAGCAGCTTAGTCCTAGCGGGGGCCGGGGAGCTGTTTTTT.

This chain's CDR3 is CASSVGLPGELFF. The CDR3 nucleotides read TGTGCCAGCAGCGTAGGACTACCCGGGGAGCTGTTTTTT. The V and J genes are TRBV9 and TRBJ2-2; TRBD2 is a possible D gene (5 bases). The CDR3 runs 13 residues. V was cut by 0 bases and J by 6 bases, with 6 bases left in between. CDR1 and CDR2 from the germline V gene are SGDLS and YYNGEE.

This clone was detected once. The gene calls are TRBV7-9 and TRBJ1-2; TRBD1 might be the D (5 bases). This CDR3 spans 14 amino acids. Germline V lookup: CDR1 SEHNR, CDR2 FQNEAQ (reference sequence). Between the trimmed V and J ends, which lost 7 bases and 6 bases, there was a span of 18 bases. The CDR3 here is CASTPAGAADGYTF. CDR3 nucleotides: TGTGCCAGCACTCCCGCCGGGGCAGCAGATGGCTACACCTTC.

The chain recombines TRBV7-9 with TRBJ2-5, with a weak D call TRBD2 (6 bases). The end of the DNA aligns better with TRBJ2-7, so the J call may be wrong. The CDR3 is 14 amino acids. The germline gives CDR1 SEHNR, CDR2 FQNEAQ (reference sequence). In DNA, the CDR3 is TGTGCCAGCAGCTTAGCTAGCGGACTCTACGAGCAGTACTTC. Translating gives CASSLASGLYEQYF.

The chain has TRBV6-6 and TRBJ2-7; possible D gene TRBD2, 5 bases. The length of the CDR3 is 15 residues. Germline V gives CDR1 MNHNY, CDR2 SVGAGI (reference sequence). V dropped 5 bases and J dropped 5 bases, with 19 bases sitting between them. In DNA form, the CDR3 reads TGTGCCAGCAGTCCTACTCGGGGTTCGGGTGACGAGCAGTACTTC. Translated: CASSPTRGSGDEQYF.

CDR3: CASSLTGTGLIYGYTF. CDR3 DNA sequence: TGCGCCAGCAGCCTAACCGGGACAGGGCTGATCTATGGCTACACCTTC. The rearrangement joins TRBV4-3 to TRBJ1-2; 9 nucleotides align to TRBD1. The V gene end was trimmed by 4 bases and the J gene end by 4 bases; junction bases not matched to a gene: 10. Looked up from germline, CDR1 is LGHNA and CDR2 is YSLEER. This CDR3 region has 16 residues.

The chain recombines TRBV27 with TRBJ1-1; TRBD1 is a possible D gene (5 bases). The germline V gene has CDR1 MNHEY and CDR2 SMNVEV (reference sequence). Trimming took off 7 bases at V and 1 base at J, with 13 bases between the two ends. The CDR3 sequence is 14 residues long. CDR3 DNA: TGTGCCAGCAATGGACGGGGGGAGAACACTGAAGCTTTCTTT. Amino acids: CASNGRGENTEAFF.

This chain connects TRBV5-1 to TRBJ2-1; D gene uncertain. The CDR3 totals 16 residues. Per the germline V gene, CDR1 is SGHRS and CDR2 is YFSETQ. V lost 4 bases and J 0 bases, leaving 14 bases between the germline ends. CDR3 sequence: CASSPISIPSYNEQFF. In DNA, the CDR3 is TGCGCCAGCAGCCCGATAAGCATTCCCTCCTACAATGAGCAGTTCTTC.

As for this clone: Sequence at one end of the junction differs from germline and may be a read error. J is TRBJ2-1 and V is TRBV7-6; 12 positions match TRBD2. Germline CDR1 reads SGHVS; CDR2 reads FNYEAQ. This CDR3 has 17 residues. The chain's CDR3 is CASSLEASGRAYNEQFF. For the CDR3, the DNA is TGTGCCAGCAGCTTAGAGGCTAGCGGGAGGGCCTATAATGAGCAGTTCTTC.

The rearrangement joins TRBV7-9 to TRBJ1-1; D perhaps matches TRBD1 (6 bases). The length of the CDR3 is 14 residues. Trimming took off 6 bases at V and 3 bases at J, with 14 bases between the two ends. Per the germline V gene, CDR1 is SEHNR and CDR2 is FQNEAQ (reference sequence). The CDR3 DNA reads as TGTGCCAGCAGATCGACAGGCAGCGACACTGAAGCTTTCTTT. This sequence encodes CASRSTGSDTEAFF.

J is TRBJ2-3 and V is TRBV19; a weak D match, TRBD2 (5 bases). CDR3 length equals 12 residues. CDR1 is LNHDA, CDR2 SQIVND, per germline (reference sequence). V dropped 6 bases and J dropped 5 bases, with 9 bases sitting between them. CDR3 loop: CASSQEGDTQYF. CDR3 coding DNA: TGTGCCAGTAGCCAAGAGGGAGATACGCAGTATTTT.

There are a few counts of this clone. This rearrangement joins TRBV6-6 to TRBJ1-1; 11 bases agree with TRBD1. CDR1 is MNHNY, CDR2 SVGAGI, per germline (reference sequence). The CDR3 sequence is 12 residues long. V lost 5 bases and J lost 10; bases outside the gene matches: 3. CDR3: CASSRDRGTAFF. In nucleotides, the CDR3 is TGTGCCAGCAGTCGGGACAGGGGGACAGCTTTCTTT.

The CDR3 DNA reads as TGTGCCAGCAGCTTACAGGCAGGGACCTCTGGAAACACCATATATTTT. Protein sequence: CASSLQAGTSGNTIYF. The chain combines TRBV7-6 with TRBJ1-3; tentatively, D is TRBD1 (5 bases). Germline V CDR1 and CDR2: SGHVS, FNYEAQ. CDR3 length equals 16 residues. The V end was cut by 2 bases, the J end by 0 bases, with 11 bases between.

A word on this clone: This same CDR3 is encoded by further DNA sequences in the sample. This chain uses TRBV7-8 with TRBJ1-2, with a possible D match to TRBD1 (5 bases). Germline V gene data show CDR1 as SGHVS and CDR2 as FQNEAQ. The V end lost 5 bases, the J end lost 6 bases, and 10 bases lay between the germline ends. The CDR3 consists of 12 residues. This chain's CDR3 is CASSLLGDGYTF. Written as DNA, the CDR3 is TGTGCCAGCAGCCTCCTGGGGGATGGCTACACCTTC.

This clone was seen a handful of times. The V gene is TRBV11-2, the J gene TRBJ1-6; D gene uncertain. Per the germline V gene, CDR1 is SGHAT and CDR2 is FQNNGV. V was pared by 1 base and J by 8 bases, with 15 bases between. The CDR3 runs to 16 residues. DNA of the CDR3: TGTGCCAGCAGCTTAGCACAGCTACCATTGCATTCACCCCTCCACTTT. Translated, it gives CASSLAQLPLHSPLHF.